These 31 T cell receptor beta chains were all obtained from the same sample, sequenced in a study of T cell repertoires in cytomegalovirus infection. TCRdb independently ran MiXCR on the reads; one entry per CDR3 protein. The sample holds 310,000 or so distinct CDR3 sequences, roughly a tenth seen once. The sample consisted of PBMCs. These receptors were taken from a human donor in good health (CMV status not recorded). Some clones in this sample may be carry-over from other donors' samples.

The J gene is TRBJ1-2, the V gene TRBV23-1; the match to TRBD1 covers 10 bases. TRBV23-1 is marked as an open reading frame, function uncertain. This CDR3 has 17 amino acids. J gave up 6 bases and V 2 bases, and 12 bases lay outside the gene matches. CDR3 coding DNA: TGCGCCAGCAGTCAAGTCGGACAGGGGGACCTTATGGATGGCTACACCTTC. The encoded protein is CASSQVGQGDLMDGYTF.

The sample holds many counts of this clonotype. The J gene is TRBJ1-2, the V gene TRBV5-5; D ambiguous. The germline V gene encodes CDR1 SGHKS and CDR2 YYEKEE (reference sequence). The CDR3 is 13 amino acids. V lost 2 bases to trimming and J lost 5 bases, with 10 bases between them. In nucleotides, the CDR3 is TGTGCCAGCAGCTTATCGGGTGATTATGGCTACACCTTC. It translates to CASSLSGDYGYTF.

This clonotype was counted at least ten times. This rearrangement joins TRBV10-3 to TRBJ2-2, with a weak D call TRBD1 (7 bases). In germline, CDR1 is ENHRY, CDR2 SYGVKD. CDR3 size: 17 residues. V shed 2 bases and J shed 4 bases, with 17 bases lying between them. CDR3 DNA sequence: TGTGCCATCAGTGAGACGACAGGGATGCGGGGCACCGGGGAGCTGTTTTTT. Translating it yields CAISETTGMRGTGELFF.

This clonotype has a handful of counts. The chain recombines TRBV27 with TRBJ2-7; D is unresolved. This CDR3 comprises 13 residues. CDR1 and CDR2 (germline): MNHEY, SMNVEV (reference sequence). V lost 5 bases to trimming and J lost 3 bases, with 11 bases between them. CDR3 in DNA: TGTGCCAGCAGTCCAACAGAATACTACGAGCAGTACTTC. Residues: CASSPTEYYEQYF.

This clonotype was observed many times. The chain carries TRBV19 and TRBJ1-5; no clear D gene. Germline CDR1 LNHDA, CDR2 SQIVND (reference sequence). The germline V and J ends were trimmed by 3 bases and 11 bases, with 17 bases remaining between them. There are 14 residues in the CDR3. The CDR3 here is CASSIDTARWTQHF. CDR3 coding DNA: TGTGCCAGTAGTATTGATACAGCGAGATGGACCCAGCATTTT.

The V and J genes are TRBV29-1 and TRBJ2-3, with TRBD2 identical over 7 bases. The CDR3 contains 15 residues. Unmatched junction bases numbered 4, after V lost 1 base and J lost 0 bases. CDR1 is SQVTM and CDR2 is ANQGSEA in the germline V gene. The CDR3 region has the DNA TGCAGCGTTGAAGGGGAGGGTTCAAGCACAGATACGCAGTATTTT. Protein sequence: CSVEGEGSSTDTQYF.

This clonotype was observed at least ten times. The CDR3 reads CASSLAQGKGPQHF. The CDR3 bases are TGTGCCAGCAGCTTAGCACAGGGTAAAGGGCCCCAGCATTTT. J is TRBJ1-5 and V is TRBV7-2; weak D call: TRBD1 (6 bases). Per the germline V gene, CDR1 is SGHTA and CDR2 is FQGNSA. This CDR3 is 14 amino acids long. Trimming cost V 0 bases and J 9 bases, with 12 bases left between them.

In its sample, this clonotype was seen a few times. This chain links TRBV19 with TRBJ2-1; the D gene is possibly TRBD2 (5 bases). Trimming took 4 bases from V and 4 from J, leaving 11 bases between them. The CDR3 is 14 residues long. From germline, CDR1 is LNHDA and CDR2 SQIVND (reference sequence). CDR3 region: CASSTGFPYNEQFF. The CDR3 coding sequence is TGTGCCAGTAGTACGGGATTCCCTTACAATGAGCAGTTCTTC.

This clonotype has ten or more counts. The V and J genes are TRBV12-3 or TRBV12-4 and TRBJ1-1, with D hard to call. CDR3 length: 11 amino acids. V was pared by 0 bases and J by 7 bases, with 3 bases between. The CDR3 region has the DNA TGTGCCAGCAGTTTAGCTGGTGAAGCTTTCTTT. Residues: CASSLAGEAFF.

V and J are TRBV9 and TRBJ2-1, with a weak D call TRBD2 (6 bases). Germline V gene sequence: CDR1 SGDLS, CDR2 YYNGEE. The CDR3 totals 15 residues. Between the trimmed V and J ends, which lost 0 bases and 10 bases, there was a span of 17 bases. The CDR3 region has the DNA TGTGCCAGCAGCGTAGCCCCGGGGACTTCGGGGGAGCAGTTCTTC. Its protein is CASSVAPGTSGEQFF.

This clonotype was detected ten times or more. The V call is TRBV5-8, the J call TRBJ1-2, with 10 nucleotides matching TRBD1. This CDR3 has 16 residues. Germline-derived CDR1 and CDR2 are SGHTS and YDEGEE. Unmatched junction bases numbered 10, after V lost 0 bases and J lost 8 bases. Written as DNA, the CDR3 is TGTGCCAGCAGCTTGGAGTTTGGGACAGGGGTCCAAGGCTACACCTTC. Amino acid sequence: CASSLEFGTGVQGYTF.

This chain uses TRBV29-1 with TRBJ2-3; no clear D gene. The V end lost 6 bases, the J end lost 4 bases, and 8 bases lay between the germline ends. The CDR3 length is 11 residues. Germline CDR1 SQVTM, CDR2 ANQGSEA. The CDR3: CSVALSDTQYF. The CDR3 coding sequence is TGCAGCGTAGCGTTGTCAGATACGCAGTATTTT.

This clonotype was detected only a few times. The genes are TRBV18 and TRBJ1-1; 9 positions match TRBD1. V dropped 3 bases and J dropped 1; count of bases not matched to a gene: 9. The CDR3 length is 17 residues. The germline V gene encodes CDR1 KGHSH and CDR2 LQKENI. The CDR3 nucleotides are TGTGCCAGCTCACCCCGGGACAGGGTATTTGAGAACACTGAAGCTTTCTTT. This sequence encodes CASSPRDRVFENTEAFF.

V and J are TRBV4-2 and TRBJ2-5; the match to TRBD2 covers 9 bases. Losses at the gene ends were 1 base for V and 1 base for J; bases not matched to a gene: 10. From germline, CDR1 is LGHNA and CDR2 YNFKEQ. CDR3 length: 18 amino acids. The CDR3 loop reads CASSQALRQRGAQETQYF. In DNA, the CDR3 is TGTGCCAGCAGCCAAGCCCTTCGGCAGCGGGGGGCCCAAGAGACCCAGTACTTC.

This clonotype has a count of ten or more. The V gene is TRBV5-4, the J gene TRBJ1-2, with TRBD1 identical over 9 bases. V trimming: 4 bases; J trimming: 3 bases; junction bases outside the gene matches: 10. Germline loops: CDR1 SGHNT, CDR2 YYREEE (reference sequence). The CDR3 covers 16 residues. The CDR3 DNA follows: TGTGCCAGCAGCCCCGGACAGGGGATCCTATACTATGGCTACACCTTC. It yields the protein CASSPGQGILYYGYTF.

The rearrangement links TRBV28 to TRBJ1-5; 8 nucleotides line up with TRBD1. V lost 7 bases to trimming and J lost 7 bases; unmatched junction nucleotides: 12. Germline CDR1 MDHEN, CDR2 SYDVKM. The CDR3 loop spans 15 amino acids. The DNA of the CDR3 is TGTGCCAGCAACCTCGCCGGGACAGGAAAGCAGCCCCAGCATTTT. This gives the protein CASNLAGTGKQPQHF.

This clonotype was counted a few times. J is TRBJ2-5 and V is TRBV14; D ambiguous. V gave up 4 bases and J gave up 4 bases, with 19 bases separating them. The CDR3 has 16 residues. Per the germline V gene, CDR1 is SGHDN and CDR2 is FVKESK. CDR3 sequence (DNA): TGTGCCAGCAGCCTAATATCGTTAAACAGTGGAGAGACCCAGTACTTC. As protein: CASSLISLNSGETQYF.

This clonotype appeared many times. The V gene is TRBV20-1, the J gene TRBJ2-6, with TRBD1 matching over 7 bases. The CDR3 extends over 19 amino acids. The germline V gene encodes CDR1 DFQATT and CDR2 SNEGSKA (reference sequence). V trimming: 1 base; J trimming: 0 bases; junction bases outside the gene matches: 12. CDR3 coding DNA: TGCAGTGCTAGAGCCGCAGGGGGACAGACTTACTCTGGGGCCAACGTCCTGACTTTC. Encoded protein: CSARAAGGQTYSGANVLTF.

Only a few counts were recorded for this clonotype. V and J are TRBV12-3 or TRBV12-4 and TRBJ2-6; TRBD2 is a possible D gene (6 bases). The CDR3 spans 16 residues. V lost 4 bases and J 0 bases, leaving 10 bases between the germline ends. In DNA form, the CDR3 reads TGTGCCAGCAGTTCGGGACTCCTCTCTGGGGCCAACGTCCTGACTTTC. Translation gives CASSSGLLSGANVLTF.

The chain couples TRBV7-9 to TRBJ2-2; 8 bases match TRBD2. The CDR3 has 17 residues. CDR1 SEHNR and CDR2 FQNEAQ come from the germline V gene (reference sequence). J was trimmed by 0 bases and V by 5 bases; bases with no gene match: 8. The CDR3 region has the DNA TGTGCCAGCAGCCCCTACGGGAGGGATTCGAACACCGGGGAGCTGTTTTTT. Translating gives CASSPYGRDSNTGELFF.

This clonotype has a count of ten or more. Its ends do not fully match the called genes, so a read error is possible. J is TRBJ2-5 and V is TRBV7-7, with TRBD2 identical over 14 bases. Germline CDR1 reads SSHAT; CDR2 reads FNYEAQ (reference sequence). The CDR3 is made up of 16 amino acids. The DNA of the CDR3 is TGTGCTAGCAGCCCCGGGACTAGCGGGGGCGGAGAGACCCAGTACTTC. Translated: CASSPGTSGGGETQYF.

This clonotype has ten or more counts. This rearrangement joins TRBV7-8 to TRBJ2-7, with D perhaps given as TRBD1 or TRBD2 (5 bases each). Trimming took 5 bases from V and 0 from J, leaving 14 bases between them. The germline V gene has CDR1 SGHVS and CDR2 FQNEAQ. The CDR3 is 15 residues long. CDR3 nucleotides: TGTGCCAGCAGCGGTTGGGCAGGGAGCTCCTACGAGCAGTACTTC. This codes for CASSGWAGSSYEQYF. Filled out from reference TRBV7-8 and TRBJ2-7, the complete variable domain reads GAGVSQSPRYKVAKRGQDVALRCDPISGHVSLFWYQQALGQGPEFLTYFQNEAQLDKSGLPSDRFFAERPEGSVSTLKIQRTQQEDSAVYLCASSGWAGSSYEQYFGPGTRLTVT.

This clonotype was observed a few times. V gene TRBV2 combines with J gene TRBJ2-3; maybe TRBD2 (10 bases). This CDR3 contains 19 residues. V was shortened by 6 bases and J by 3 bases, with 28 bases between the two germline ends. Germline V gene sequence: CDR1 SNHLY, CDR2 FYNNEI. The CDR3 bases are TGTGCCAGCAGGGGACAGGGTAGCCCAGCGGGGGGGCGAACAGATACGCAGTATTTT. Encoded protein: CASRGQGSPAGGRTDTQYF.

At least ten counts were recorded for this clonotype. This rearrangement joins TRBV7-2 to TRBJ2-5; 8 bases map to TRBD2. The length of the CDR3 is 16 residues. Germline V lookup: CDR1 SGHTA, CDR2 FQGNSA. J gave up 2 bases and V 2 bases, and 7 bases lay outside the gene matches. The CDR3 loop is CASSLSGGDVQETQYF. The CDR3 DNA is TGTGCCAGCAGCTTATCGGGAGGGGATGTACAAGAGACCCAGTACTTC.

This clonotype appeared many times. This chain connects TRBV7-8 to TRBJ2-6; perhaps TRBD1 as D (6 bases). The CDR3 contains 17 residues. Between the trimmed V and J ends, which lost 5 bases and 0 bases, there was a span of 14 bases. Germline CDR1 SGHVS, CDR2 FQNEAQ. This chain's CDR3 is CASSLTTGHSGANVLTF. The CDR3 region has the DNA TGTGCCAGCAGCCTTACGACAGGCCACTCTGGGGCCAACGTCCTGACTTTC.

At least ten counts were recorded for this clonotype. The chain joins TRBV28 to TRBJ2-7; D is tentatively TRBD1 or TRBD2 (6 bases each). The CDR3 length is 14 residues. V dropped 5 bases and J dropped 4 bases, with 15 bases sitting between them. The germline V gene encodes CDR1 MDHEN and CDR2 SYDVKM. The CDR3 DNA sequence: TGTGCCAGCAGTCTGCGGGACACTATATACGAGCAGTACGTC. Encoded protein: CASSLRDTIYEQYV.

This clonotype showed up many times. The rearrangement joins TRBV12-3 or TRBV12-4 to TRBJ1-2; D possibly corresponds to TRBD1 (5 bases). V lost 6 bases to trimming and J lost 6 bases, with 14 bases between them. The CDR3 spans 13 residues. DNA for the CDR3: TGTGCCAGCAGCCATAATTGGGGGAATGGCTACACCTTC. As protein: CASSHNWGNGYTF.

This clonotype was seen a handful of times. V and J are TRBV2 and TRBJ1-1; TRBD1 matches 12 bases. Germline values: CDR1 SNHLY, CDR2 FYNNEI. The CDR3 runs to 22 residues. V lost 4 bases to trimming and J lost 1 base; unmatched junction nucleotides: 22. DNA of the CDR3: TGTGCCAGCAGTGGCGCTCTTGGGACAGGGGGCGCGGATTGGGGCGCGAACACTGAAGCTTTCTTT. It is translated as CASSGALGTGGADWGANTEAFF.

This clonotype was detected many times. The chain couples TRBV27 to TRBJ1-3, with D hard to call. Per germline, CDR1 MNHEY and CDR2 SMNVEV (reference sequence). The CDR3 runs to 11 residues. V was clipped by 4 bases and J by 4 bases, with 2 bases between them. CDR3 sequence reads: CASSSGNTIYF. For the CDR3, the DNA is TGTGCCAGCAGTTCAGGAAACACCATATATTTT.

This clonotype was picked up many times. The gene calls are TRBV2 and TRBJ1-4; a possible D gene is TRBD1 (5 bases). This CDR3 spans 14 amino acids. The ends were cut back, 6 bases at V and 4 bases at J, with 12 bases in the middle. The V gene's germline CDR1 is SNHLY and CDR2 FYNNEI. CDR3 sequence: CASRSQGFNEKLFF. The CDR3 DNA follows: TGTGCCAGCAGGAGTCAGGGCTTTAATGAAAAACTGTTTTTT.

The chain links TRBV5-4 to TRBJ2-2; the D gene is possibly TRBD2 (7 bases). V was cut by 7 bases and J by 2 bases, with 9 bases left in between. Germline CDR1 is SGHNT and CDR2 is YYREEE (reference sequence). The CDR3 is 13 residues long. This CDR3 is CASAGANTGELFF. The CDR3 DNA is TGTGCCAGCGCGGGGGCAAACACCGGGGAGCTGTTTTTT.